Shown below are 13 T cell receptor beta chains from a single sample sequenced in a study of metastatic and nonmetastatic thyroid tumors. TCRdb recomputed clones from the PCR reads via MiXCR. The table lists about 92,000 clones, about 16% of them singletons. Thyroid surgery had not been preceded by any treatment in any patient. Sequenced input: blood. The receptors were sampled from a female donor with papillary thyroid cancer or a benign thyroid nodule (not recorded which). Some clones in this sample may be carry-over from other donors' samples.

This clone was seen at least ten times. This chain's CDR3 is CASRRGTGPSEKLFF. The DNA for the CDR3 is TGTGCCAGCAGGCGTGGGACAGGGCCGTCCGAAAAACTGTTTTTT. J is TRBJ1-4 and V is TRBV7-2, with 9 bases identical to TRBD1. Unmatched junction bases numbered 10, after V lost 6 bases and J lost 8 bases. The CDR3 sequence is 15 residues long. The germline CDR1 and CDR2 sequences are SGHTA and FQGNSA.

This clone was recorded many times. The J gene is TRBJ1-5, the V gene TRBV6-2 or TRBV6-3; D gene ambiguous. The CDR3 contains 15 residues. The V and J ends lost 6 bases and 2 bases respectively, with 14 bases between them. Per germline, CDR1 MNHEY and CDR2 SVGEGT. DNA for the CDR3: TGTGCCAGCAGCATAGGGAAGGGCGGCAATCAGCCCCAGCATTTT. Protein product: CASSIGKGGNQPQHF.

This clone was picked up many times. The chain is built from TRBV5-1 and TRBJ2-7; 8 bases map to TRBD1. J was trimmed by 1 base and V by 0 bases; bases with no gene match: 6. Per germline, CDR1 SGHRS and CDR2 YFSETQ. This CDR3 region has 16 residues. CDR3 nucleotide sequence: TGCGCCAGCAGCTTGGGGACAGGGAAAGGTTCCTACGAGCAGTACTTC. Its protein is CASSLGTGKGSYEQYF.

DNA for the CDR3: TGTGCCAGCAGCTTATGGGAGATCACTGAAGCTTTCTTT. Its translation is CASSLWEITEAFF. The V gene is TRBV13, the J gene TRBJ1-1, with D unclear. Germline V lookup: CDR1 PRHDT, CDR2 FYEKMQ (reference sequence). V lost 2 bases and J 4 bases, leaving 8 bases between the germline ends. This CDR3 is 13 amino acids long.

As concerns this clone: A much more abundant neighbour one base away suggests this may be a read error. The chain uses TRBV6-1 and TRBJ2-5; 10 bases are a match to TRBD1. Per germline, CDR1 MNHNS and CDR2 SASEGT. The CDR3 extends over 14 amino acids. J lost 4 bases, V lost 11 bases, and 10 bases had no gene match. The CDR3 DNA follows: TGTGCCGGCAAACGGACAGGGGGGGTAGAGACCCAGTACTTC. It encodes CAGKRTGGVETQYF.

This clone was detected many times. V is TRBV20-1 and J is TRBJ1-3; D not certain. Trimming shortened V by 1 base and J by 0 bases, and 7 bases separated the two germline ends. The length of the CDR3 is 14 residues. The germline V gene encodes CDR1 DFQATT and CDR2 SNEGSKA (reference sequence). The CDR3 reads CSARGPSSGNTIYF. In DNA, the CDR3 is TGCAGTGCTAGAGGGCCGAGCTCTGGAAACACCATATATTTT.

Remarks on this clone: Just one base apart from a much larger clone, this may be a read error. J is TRBJ2-2 and V is TRBV4-2, with D tentatively TRBD2 (5 bases). The CDR3 length is 13 residues. Germline V lookup: CDR1 LGHNA, CDR2 YNFKEQ. CDR3 loop: CASSQDGTGDLFF. DNA of the CDR3: TGTGCCAGCAGCCAAGACGGTACCGGGGATCTGTTTTTT.

Ten or more counts support this clone. This CDR3 is CAWSYRGYGYTF. The CDR3 DNA reads as TGTGCCTGGAGTTACAGGGGCTATGGCTACACCTTC. The V and J genes are TRBV30 and TRBJ1-2; TRBD1 agrees at 7 bases. The CDR3 spans 12 residues. V shed 2 bases, J shed 4 bases, and the junction held 1 base outside the gene matches. CDR1 is GTSNPN and CDR2 is SVGIG in the germline V gene (reference sequence).

This clone was found a few times. The chain carries TRBV19 and TRBJ2-1; 7 bases line up with TRBD2. The CDR3 contains 15 residues. From germline, CDR1 is LNHDA and CDR2 SQIVND (reference sequence). V dropped 3 bases and J dropped 6; count of bases not matched to a gene: 8. The CDR3 coding sequence is TGTGCCAGTAGTATGGGGGGGAGTGTTTCCAATGAGCAGTTCTTC. Amino acids: CASSMGGSVSNEQFF.

This clone turned up a few times. Sequence at one end of the junction differs from germline and may be a read error. The CDR3 DNA reads as TGTGCCAGCAGTGAGGCAGCGAATACTGATGCTTTCTTT. Translating it yields CASSEAANTDAFF. The chain links TRBV6-4 to TRBJ1-1; D unclear. Germline-derived CDR1 and CDR2 are MRHNA and SNTAGT. The CDR3 runs 13 residues.

Concerning this clone itself: Just one base apart from a much larger clone, this may be a read error. J is TRBJ2-5 and V is TRBV4-2; maybe TRBD1 (5 bases). CDR1 is LGHNA and CDR2 is YNFKEQ in the germline V gene. There are 16 residues in the CDR3. CDR3 sequence (DNA): TGTGCCAACAGCCTGGGAATTTCCAGGGCACAAGAGACCCAGTACTTC. Its protein is CANSLGISRAQETQYF.

This clone was found a few times. Its ends do not fully match the called genes, so a read error is possible. V is TRBV12-3 or TRBV12-4 and J is TRBJ2-4; D is uncertain. The CDR3 extends over 15 amino acids. CDR3 nucleotides: TGTGCCAGCAGTTTAAGGATGGGTTTGGAGTGCATTCAATACTTC. This translates into CASSLRMGLECIQYF.

Judged by abundance, this clone is medium-sized (0.01 to 0.1%). V usage is TRBV12-3 or TRBV12-4 and J usage is TRBJ1-5; D is unresolved. Trimming left V 5 bases short and J 6 bases short, with 5 bases between. This CDR3 is 11 amino acids long. The CDR3 sequence is CASSKSQPQHF. Written as DNA, the CDR3 is TGTGCCAGCAGTAAATCTCAGCCCCAGCATTTT.